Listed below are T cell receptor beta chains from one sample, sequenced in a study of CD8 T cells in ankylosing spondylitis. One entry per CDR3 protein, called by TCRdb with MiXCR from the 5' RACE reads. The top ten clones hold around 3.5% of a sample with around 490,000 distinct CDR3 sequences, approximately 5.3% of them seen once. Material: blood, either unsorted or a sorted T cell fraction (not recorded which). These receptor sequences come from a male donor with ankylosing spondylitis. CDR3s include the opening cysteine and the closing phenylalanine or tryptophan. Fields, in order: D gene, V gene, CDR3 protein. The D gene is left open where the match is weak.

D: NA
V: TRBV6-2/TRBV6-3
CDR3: CASSFFTGWTEGTEAFF

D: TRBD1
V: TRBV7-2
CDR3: CASSFRDSFYNEQFF

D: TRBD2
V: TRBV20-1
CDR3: CSARGGGTREETQYF

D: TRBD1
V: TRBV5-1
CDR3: CASSVTGEGYTF

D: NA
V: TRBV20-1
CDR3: CSCQQGNTEAFF

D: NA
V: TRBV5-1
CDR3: CASSLAPGNTEAFF

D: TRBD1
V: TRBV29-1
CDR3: CSVAQGQDQPQHF

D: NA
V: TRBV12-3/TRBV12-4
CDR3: CASSFRAPGAAEKLFF

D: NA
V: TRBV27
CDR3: CASSRARFSDTQYF

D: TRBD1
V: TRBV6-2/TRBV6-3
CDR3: CASRPTGQGEETQYF

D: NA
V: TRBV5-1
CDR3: CASSLTGQNYNSPLHF

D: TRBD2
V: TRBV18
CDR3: CASSPPQRGGLSETQYF

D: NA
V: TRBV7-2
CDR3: CASSLRRTTDTQYF

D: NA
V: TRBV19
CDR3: CATTVSGRGRDQPQHF

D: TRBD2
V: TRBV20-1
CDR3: CSARETSGGATYNEQFF

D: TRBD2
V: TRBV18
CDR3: CASSLDSGLANNEQFF

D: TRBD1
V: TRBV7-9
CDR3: CASSSSGGLSLEKLFF